This TCR beta chain was retrieved from a study of cytomegalovirus exposure and HLA in healthy donors. PCR used 60 Vbeta primers and 13 Jbeta primers. The assay was immunoSEQ multiplex PCR, and TCRdb's table has in-frame clones only and misses some. The sample has about 130,000 clones, 75% to 85% seen once. The specimen sequenced was PBMCs. The clonotype was recovered from a man aged 30 to 39 in good health and CMV-seropositive.

CDR3 residues: CASSLATGMGYTF. The CDR3 region has the DNA TGCGCCAGCAGCTTGGCCACAGGGATGGGCTACACCTTC. This chain links TRBV5-1 with TRBJ1-2; a weak D match, TRBD1 (6 bases). Germline V gives CDR1 SGHRS, CDR2 YFSETQ. The CDR3 consists of 13 residues. The V gene lost 0 bases and the J gene lost 8 bases, with 11 bases spanning the gap.